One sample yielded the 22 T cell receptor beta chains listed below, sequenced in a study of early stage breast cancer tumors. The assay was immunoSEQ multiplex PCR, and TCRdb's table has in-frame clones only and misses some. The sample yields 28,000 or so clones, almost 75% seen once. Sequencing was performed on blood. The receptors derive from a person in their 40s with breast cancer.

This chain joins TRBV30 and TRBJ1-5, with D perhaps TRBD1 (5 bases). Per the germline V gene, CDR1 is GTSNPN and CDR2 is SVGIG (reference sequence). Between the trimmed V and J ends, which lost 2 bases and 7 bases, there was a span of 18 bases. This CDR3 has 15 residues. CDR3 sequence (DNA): TGTGCCTGGAGTCGGGATCAGGGTTTCGACCAGCCCCAGCATTTT. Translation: CAWSRDQGFDQPQHF.

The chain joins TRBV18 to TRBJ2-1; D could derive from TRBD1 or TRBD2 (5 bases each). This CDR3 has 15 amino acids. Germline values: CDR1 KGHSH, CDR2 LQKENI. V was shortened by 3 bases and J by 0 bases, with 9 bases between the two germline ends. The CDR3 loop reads CASSPKGSSYNEQFF. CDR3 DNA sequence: TGTGCCAGCTCACCTAAGGGGAGCTCCTACAATGAGCAGTTCTTC.

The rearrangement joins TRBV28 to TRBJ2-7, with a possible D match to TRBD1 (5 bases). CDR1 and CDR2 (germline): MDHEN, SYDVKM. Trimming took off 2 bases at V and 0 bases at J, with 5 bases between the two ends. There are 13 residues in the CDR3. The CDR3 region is CASSLQGSYEQYF. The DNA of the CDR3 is TGTGCCAGCAGTTTACAGGGCTCCTACGAGCAGTACTTC. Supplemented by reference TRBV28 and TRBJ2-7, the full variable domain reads DVKVTQSSRYLVKRTGEKVFLECVQDMDHENMFWYRQDPGLGLRLIYFSYDVKMKEKGDIPEGYSVSREKKERFSLILESASTNQTSMYLCASSLQGSYEQYFGPGTRLTVT.

The CDR3 here is CASSLGGIDEKLFF. CDR3 coding DNA: TGTGCCAGCAGCTTAGGGGGGATAGATGAAAAACTGTTTTTT. The V and J genes are TRBV7-9 and TRBJ1-4; D possibly corresponds to TRBD1 (5 bases). This CDR3 has 14 residues. From germline, CDR1 is SEHNR and CDR2 FQNEAQ (reference sequence). V was pared by 1 base and J by 6 bases, with 9 bases between.

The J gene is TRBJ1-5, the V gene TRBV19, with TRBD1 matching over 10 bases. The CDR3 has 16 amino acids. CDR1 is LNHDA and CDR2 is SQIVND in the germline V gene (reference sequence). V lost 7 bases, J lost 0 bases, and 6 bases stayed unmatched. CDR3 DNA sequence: TGTGCCAGTAAAGGGACAGGGGTTTATAGCAATCAGCCCCAGCATTTT. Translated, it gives CASKGTGVYSNQPQHF.

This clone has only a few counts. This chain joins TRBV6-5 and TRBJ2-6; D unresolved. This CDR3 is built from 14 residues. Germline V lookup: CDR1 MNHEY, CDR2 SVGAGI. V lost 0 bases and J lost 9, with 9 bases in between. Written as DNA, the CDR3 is TGTGCCAGCAGTTACTCGAGGCGGAGCAACGTCCTGACTTTC. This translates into CASSYSRRSNVLTF.

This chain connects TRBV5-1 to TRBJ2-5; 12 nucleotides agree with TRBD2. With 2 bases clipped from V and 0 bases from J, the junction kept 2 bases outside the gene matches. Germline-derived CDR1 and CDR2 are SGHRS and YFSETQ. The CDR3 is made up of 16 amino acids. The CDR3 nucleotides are TGCGCCAGCAGCTTTCTAGCGGGAGGGTACCAAGAGACCCAGTACTTC. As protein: CASSFLAGGYQETQYF.

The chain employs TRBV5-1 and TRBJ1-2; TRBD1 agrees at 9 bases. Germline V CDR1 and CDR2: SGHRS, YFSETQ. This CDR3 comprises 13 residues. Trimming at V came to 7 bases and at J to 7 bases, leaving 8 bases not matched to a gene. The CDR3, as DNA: TGCGCCAGCCATCTGGGACAGGGTGCTGGCTACACCTTC. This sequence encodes CASHLGQGAGYTF.

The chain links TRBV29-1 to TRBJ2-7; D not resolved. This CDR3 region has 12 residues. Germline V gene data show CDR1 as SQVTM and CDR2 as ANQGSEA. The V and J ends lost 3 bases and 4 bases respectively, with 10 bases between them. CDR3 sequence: CSVEGRAYEQYF. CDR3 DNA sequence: TGCAGCGTTGAGGGCAGAGCTTACGAGCAGTACTTC.

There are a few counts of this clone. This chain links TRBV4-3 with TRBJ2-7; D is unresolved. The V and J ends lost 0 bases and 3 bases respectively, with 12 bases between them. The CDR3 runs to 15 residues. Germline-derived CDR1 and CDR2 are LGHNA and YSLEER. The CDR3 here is CASSQDHRTDYEQYF. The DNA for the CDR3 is TGCGCCAGCAGCCAAGATCACCGTACCGACTACGAGCAGTACTTC.

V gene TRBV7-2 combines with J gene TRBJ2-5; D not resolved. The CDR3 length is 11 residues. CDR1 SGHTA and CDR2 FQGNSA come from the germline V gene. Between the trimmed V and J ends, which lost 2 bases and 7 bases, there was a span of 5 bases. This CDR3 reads CASSLLGTQYF. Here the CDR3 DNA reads TGTGCCAGCAGCTTACTCGGGACCCAGTACTTC.

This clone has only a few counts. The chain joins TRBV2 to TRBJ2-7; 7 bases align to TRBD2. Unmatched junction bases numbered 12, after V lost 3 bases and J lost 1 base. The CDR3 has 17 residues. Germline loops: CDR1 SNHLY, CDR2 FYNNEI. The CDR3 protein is CASSDVLAVRLSYEQYF. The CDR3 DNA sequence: TGTGCCAGCAGTGATGTGCTAGCGGTTAGGCTATCCTACGAGCAGTACTTC.

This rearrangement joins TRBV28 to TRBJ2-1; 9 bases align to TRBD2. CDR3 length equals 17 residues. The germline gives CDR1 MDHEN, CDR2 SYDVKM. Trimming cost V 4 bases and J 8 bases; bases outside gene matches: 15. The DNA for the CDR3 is TGTGCCAGCAGTTCCGGGAGCTTTAGCGGGAGAAACGATGAGCAGTTCTTC. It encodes CASSSGSFSGRNDEQFF.

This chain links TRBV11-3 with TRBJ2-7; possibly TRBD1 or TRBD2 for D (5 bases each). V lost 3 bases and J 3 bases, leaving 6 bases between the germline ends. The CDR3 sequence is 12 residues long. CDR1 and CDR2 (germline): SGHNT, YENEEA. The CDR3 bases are TGTGCCAGCAGCTTGAGGGGCTACGAGCAGTACTTC. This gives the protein CASSLRGYEQYF.

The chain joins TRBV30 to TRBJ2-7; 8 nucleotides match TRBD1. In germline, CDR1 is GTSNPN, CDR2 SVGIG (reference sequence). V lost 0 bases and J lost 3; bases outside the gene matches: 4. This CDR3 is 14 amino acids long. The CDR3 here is CAWSVLGQGYEQYF. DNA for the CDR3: TGTGCCTGGAGTGTATTAGGACAGGGCTACGAGCAGTACTTC.

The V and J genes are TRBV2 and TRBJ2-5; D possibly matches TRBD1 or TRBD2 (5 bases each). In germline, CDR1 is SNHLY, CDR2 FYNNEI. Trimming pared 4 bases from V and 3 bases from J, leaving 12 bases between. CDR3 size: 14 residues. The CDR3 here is CASSARMGEETQYF. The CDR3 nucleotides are TGTGCCAGCAGTGCCCGAATGGGGGAAGAGACCCAGTACTTC.

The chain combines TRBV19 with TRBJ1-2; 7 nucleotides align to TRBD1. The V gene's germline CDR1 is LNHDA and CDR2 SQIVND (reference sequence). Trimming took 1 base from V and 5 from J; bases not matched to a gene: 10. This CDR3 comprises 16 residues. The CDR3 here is CASSIVSRGLWYGYTF. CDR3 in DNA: TGTGCCAGTAGTATAGTGTCGAGGGGGCTATGGTATGGCTACACCTTC.

The chain's CDR3 is CASSQATSGSADTQYF. The CDR3 DNA reads TGTGCCAGCAGCCAGGCAACTAGCGGGAGTGCAGATACGCAGTATTTT. This chain joins TRBV4-2 and TRBJ2-3; 11 bases match TRBD2. Germline lookup yields CDR1 LGHNA and CDR2 YNFKEQ. There are 16 residues in the CDR3. The V and J ends lost 3 bases and 4 bases, in that order; junction bases with no gene match: 6.

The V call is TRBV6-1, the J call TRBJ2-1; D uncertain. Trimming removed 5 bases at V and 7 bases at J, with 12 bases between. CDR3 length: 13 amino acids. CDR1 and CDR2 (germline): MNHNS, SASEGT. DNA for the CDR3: TGTGCCAGCAGTCCAATCATTGGGAATGAGCAGTTCTTC. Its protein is CASSPIIGNEQFF.

Here the CDR3 reads CSHFGVNEQFF. The CDR3 DNA follows: TGCAGCCATTTCGGCGTCAATGAGCAGTTCTTC. V and J are TRBV20-1 and TRBJ2-1; D uncertain. The CDR3 length is 11 residues. Germline V gives CDR1 DFQATT, CDR2 SNEGSKA (reference sequence).

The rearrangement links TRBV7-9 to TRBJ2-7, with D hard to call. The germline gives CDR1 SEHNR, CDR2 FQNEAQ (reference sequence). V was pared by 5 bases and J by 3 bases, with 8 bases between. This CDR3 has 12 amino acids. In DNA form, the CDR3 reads TGTGCCAGCAGCCAGATGCGCTACGAGCAGTACTTC. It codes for CASSQMRYEQYF.

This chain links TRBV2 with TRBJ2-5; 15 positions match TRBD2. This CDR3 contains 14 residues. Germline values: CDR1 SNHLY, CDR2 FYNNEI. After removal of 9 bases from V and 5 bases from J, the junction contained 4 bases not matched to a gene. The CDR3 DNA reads TGTGCCAGTATAGGGACTAGCGGGGGGGAGACCCAGTACTTC. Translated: CASIGTSGGETQYF.